Described below is a single T cell receptor (beta chain) sequence and its context. What it binds is not known. The sample originates from a study of cytomegalovirus exposure and HLA in healthy donors. Study context: The study's early data release held roughly 91 million unique TCRs from HLA-typed donors. Among the approximately 400 donors who were genotyped, 81% fell in the genetic ancestry cluster that is associated with self-reported Caucasian donors.

Use of 60 Vbeta and 13 Jbeta primers characterized the PCR. Generated by immunoSEQ multiplex PCR, the TCRdb table keeps only in-frame clones and is missing some. The data show 200,000 to 250,000 clones, 76% seen once. Participants comprised healthy donors of bone marrow. From germline, CDR1 is SGHTA and CDR2 FQGNSA. The CDR3 has 15 residues. The V end lost 5 bases, the J end lost 5 bases, and 16 bases lay between the germline ends. Points from the study as a whole: Reports state that TCR beta sequences accurately predicted most subjects' HLA-A and HLA-B alleles.

The V and J genes are TRBV7-2 and TRBJ2-1; tentative D call: TRBD2 (5 bases). Sequencing was performed on PBMCs. This receptor was obtained from a man between 18 and 35 years old in good health and CMV-seronegative. CDR3 bases: TGTGCCAGCAGCATCCCGGGTACTAGGGACAATGAGCAGTTCTTC. Translated, it gives CASSIPGTRDNEQFF.